This T cell receptor beta chain was captured in a study of T cell responses to AZD1222 COVID-19 vaccine. Points on this clone: Its antigen remains unknown.

The protocol was immunoSEQ multiplex PCR, while the TCRdb copy is restricted to in-frame clones and leaves out a portion. The sample yields about 100,000 clones, roughly 90% seen once. Study results and caveats: Repertoires in all cases were sampled only once the peak T cell response had passed. Spike-specific TCR breadth and depth went up after people got two AZD1222 doses. The donor group comprised mostly white British people and more females; the analysis possibly underestimated clonal diversity. Among spike-specific TCRs, nearly half reportedly target unmutated variant regions.

This TCR was recovered from an adult in good health. The sequencing used peripheral blood, collected on day 0 of AZD1222 vaccination.

The CDR3 loop is CASRGANYGYTF. The CDR3 DNA is TGTGCCAGCCGGGGGGCTAACTATGGCTACACCTTC. This chain uses TRBV9 with TRBJ1-2, with D perhaps matching TRBD1 (5 bases). The CDR3 extends over 12 amino acids. V was cut by 7 bases and J by 0 bases, with 7 bases left in between. CDR1 and CDR2 (germline): SGDLS, YYNGEE.